This T cell receptor (beta chain) was found in a study of blood T cell repertoires in COVID-19. Germline trimming cut 3 bases from V and 5 bases from J; bases unmatched to any gene: 14. Germline values: CDR1 DFQATT, CDR2 SNEGSKA (reference sequence). This CDR3 is built from 16 residues. As handled by the study authors: Nucleated cell counts were estimated from reference gene primer amplification. Libraries were prepared by immunoSEQ multiplex PCR; TCRdb keeps only in-frame clonotypes and omits some of them. The D gene and trimming were derived from the DNA, and the V and J assignments and clone size from that table. The sample has 40,000 or so clones; approximately 81% are singletons.

The TCR originated in a woman in her seventies in a cohort sampled during active COVID-19. The chain carries TRBV20-1 and TRBJ2-3; TRBD2 matches 7 bases. The sequenced sample was peripheral blood. The CDR3 DNA follows: TGCAGTGCTAGTCTAGTGAAACGGGAGGATAGAGATACGCAGTATTTT. Amino acid sequence: CSASLVKREDRDTQYF.